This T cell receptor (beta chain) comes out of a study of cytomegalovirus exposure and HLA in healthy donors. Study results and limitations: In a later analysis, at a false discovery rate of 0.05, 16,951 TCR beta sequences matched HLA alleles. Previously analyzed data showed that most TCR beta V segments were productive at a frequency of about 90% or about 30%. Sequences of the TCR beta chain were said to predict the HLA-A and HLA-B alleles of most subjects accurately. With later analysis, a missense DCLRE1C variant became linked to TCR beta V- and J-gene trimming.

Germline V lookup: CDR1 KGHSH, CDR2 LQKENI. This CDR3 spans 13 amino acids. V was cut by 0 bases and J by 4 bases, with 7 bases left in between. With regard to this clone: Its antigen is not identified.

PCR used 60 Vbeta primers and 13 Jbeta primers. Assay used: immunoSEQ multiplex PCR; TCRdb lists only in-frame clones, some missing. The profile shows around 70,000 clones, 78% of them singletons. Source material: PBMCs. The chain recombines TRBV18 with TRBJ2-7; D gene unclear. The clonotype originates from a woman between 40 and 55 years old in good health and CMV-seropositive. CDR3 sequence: CASSPPTLYEQYF. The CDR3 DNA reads TGTGCCAGCTCACCACCGACACTGTACGAGCAGTACTTC.